Listed below are T cell receptor beta chains from one sample, sequenced in a study of T cell repertoires in cytomegalovirus infection. These receptors lack a known antigen. TCRdb analysed the reads with MiXCR anew, one entry per CDR3 protein. The profile shows 570,000 or so distinct CDR3 sequences, over 35% of them singletons. The sample in question was cultured PBMCs, obtained from culture after CMV antigen stimulation. These receptors were obtained from a human donor in good health (CMV status not recorded). Some clones in this sample may be carry-over from other donors' samples. Each CDR3 is given with its conserved first and last residue. The order of the fields is D gene, V gene, CDR3 protein. The D gene is left open where the match is weak.

NA,TRBV7-9,CASSLEPDLSYNEQFF
NA,TRBV7-2,CASSLAQGINEAFF
NA,TRBV7-8,CASSYRDTDYGYTF
NA,TRBV19,CASDAGNTEAFF
TRBD2,TRBV12-3/TRBV12-4,CASSLRVRAAYSGRTHYEQYF
NA,TRBV6-1,CASSARVGGLSNQPQHF
TRBD2,TRBV12-3/TRBV12-4,CATVRDGGAGELFF
NA,TRBV7-8,CASSENRVPYEQYF
NA,TRBV15,CATSRDRRGSGNTIYF
NA,TRBV19,CASSIVRADTSTDTQYF
NA,TRBV6-1,CASRGSYSYNEQFF
NA,TRBV12-3/TRBV12-4,CASSGTFGEQYF
NA,TRBV24-1,CATSDNYEQYF
TRBD1,TRBV18,CASSPPGRGNYEQYF
NA,TRBV28,CASSLPGRWGNQPQHF
NA,TRBV7-6,CASCPIGNTEAFF
TRBD2,TRBV20-1,CSDSGTSGGARLNEQFF
TRBD1,TRBV6-1,CASYPGQGPADTQYF
NA,TRBV15,CATPASRGRVYGYTF
TRBD2,TRBV9,CASSTGMGTSGTHEQYF
NA,TRBV6-2/TRBV6-3,CASSKPAGKNTEAFF
NA,TRBV5-1,CASSLGARGKFF
NA,TRBV7-2,CASSLALGNQPQHF
NA,TRBV7-2,CASSARQLTEAFF
NA,TRBV18,CASSPLHPGATNEKLFF
TRBD1,TRBV2,CASLGQGAINEQFF
NA,TRBV12-3/TRBV12-4,CASSTGYTGELFF
NA,TRBV4-1,CASSQDGAALHF
NA,TRBV30,CAWSVDGYGYTF
TRBD1,TRBV7-6,CASSRTGVGPYEQYF
NA,TRBV6-8,CASSLPGGGGSYEQYF
NA,TRBV7-9,CASSFSDRAYNEQFF
NA,TRBV6-1,CASFRGILNTEAFF
NA,TRBV12-3/TRBV12-4,CASKYSNQPQHF
TRBD1,TRBV7-4,CASSWTGANGYTF
NA,TRBV11-2,CASRLNQGENIQYF
NA,TRBV19,CASETPSGYTF
TRBD2,TRBV7-9,CASSYPLGGFSTDTQYF
TRBD2,TRBV12-3/TRBV12-4,CASSPLAGGPTNEQFF
NA,TRBV12-3/TRBV12-4,CASRPHGSLVQFF
TRBD2,TRBV9,CASSVVPSGGRGEQFF
NA,TRBV7-2,CASSSRHNTEAFF
NA,TRBV7-9,CASRDSGDHYEQYF
NA,TRBV27,CASKLGIQRDNEQFF
NA,TRBV7-9,CASSSDPGLSSYEQYF
NA,TRBV7-2,CASSLGFSGNTIYF
NA,TRBV6-6,CASSYRGGSLEKLFF
NA,TRBV7-9,CASSFRGVRGSNTEAFF
TRBD2,TRBV6-2/TRBV6-3,CASSLKKGLAGETDTQYF
TRBD2,TRBV20-1,CSADPTSGRFNEQFF
NA,TRBV11-2,CASSLGWEVGEKLFF
NA,TRBV6-6,CASSYSAQANQETQYF
NA,TRBV12-3/TRBV12-4,CASKLGGSNEQFF